This T cell receptor (beta chain) was recorded in a study of cytomegalovirus exposure and HLA in healthy donors. About the research overall: The 90 to 150 validation repertoires matched the 650 to 850 first-cohort repertoires in platform, a later analysis reported.

The CDR3 runs to 20 residues. The J segment lost 3 bases and the V segment lost 5 bases, leaving 17 bases of the junction unmatched. Germline values: CDR1 MNHEY, CDR2 SMNVEV (reference sequence). Separation from the roughly 690-subject first cohort characterized the roughly 120-subject validation cohort, to which the donors belonged. Turning to this clone: Its antigen is unidentified.

Whole-study findings and limits: Published work reported that the classifier diagnosed cytomegalovirus status with high specificity and sensitivity. Listed as cytomegalovirus-associated were 150 or so TCR beta chains.

Assay: immunoSEQ multiplex PCR; the TCRdb copy retains only in-frame clones and omits some. The repertoire includes some 49,000 clones, about 90% of them detected once, and approximately 1.4% sits in the top ten. The origin of this receptor is a man aged 18 to 29 in good health and CMV-seronegative. The sequenced material came from PBMCs. V and J are TRBV27 and TRBJ2-3; 13 bases are shared with TRBD2. CDR3 coding DNA: TGTGCCAGCAGTCCCCTACCTCGTGGACTAGCGGGAGCTCTTACAGATACGCAGTATTTT. It specifies CASSPLPRGLAGALTDTQYF.